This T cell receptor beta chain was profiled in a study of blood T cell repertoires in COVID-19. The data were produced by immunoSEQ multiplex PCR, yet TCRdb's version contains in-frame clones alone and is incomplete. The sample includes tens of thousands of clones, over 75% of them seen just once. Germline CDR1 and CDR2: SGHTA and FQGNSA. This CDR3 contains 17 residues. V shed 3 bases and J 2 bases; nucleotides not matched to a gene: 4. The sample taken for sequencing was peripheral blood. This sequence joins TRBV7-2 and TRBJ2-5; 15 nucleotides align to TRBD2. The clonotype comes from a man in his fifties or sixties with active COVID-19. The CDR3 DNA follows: TGTGCCAGCAGCTTGGGACTAGCGGGGGGTCCTCAAGAGACCCAGTACTTC. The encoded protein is CASSLGLAGGPQETQYF.